What follows is one TCR beta chain and its context. Its target is unknown. A much larger clonotype is one base distant, so this may be a read error. One entry per CDR3 protein results from TCRdb running MiXCR on the reads. The table lists some 800,000 distinct CDR3 sequences, 29% of them singletons. The sample is drawn from a study of T cell repertoires in cytomegalovirus infection. On the study more broadly: A matching HLA type, together with CMV infection, was signaled by public TCR beta signatures.

General study findings and limits: HLA-C-restricted CMV-specific TCR beta clonotypes prevailed in the ex vivo response. The cumulative frequency of public TCR beta families identified carriers of CMV plus the relevant HLA.

V lost 2 bases, J lost 3 bases, and 8 bases stayed unmatched. The CDR3 has 16 residues. The germline V gene encodes CDR1 SGHVS and CDR2 FQNEAQ. The gene calls are TRBV7-8 and TRBJ2-7, with 9 bases identical to TRBD1. The sample consisted of cultured CD8+ T cells from PBMCs, taken from culture after CMV antigen stimulation. The receptor was derived from a human donor in good health (CMV status not recorded). Some clones in this sample may be carry-over from other donors' samples. The CDR3 DNA follows: TGTGCCAGCAGCTTATCGGGGGACAGGGAGAGCTACGAGCAGTACTTC. It codes for CASSLSGDRESYEQYF. Variable domain in full (rest from reference TRBV7-8 and TRBJ2-7): GAGVSQSPRYKVAKRGQDVALRCDPISGHVSLFWYQQALGQGPEFLTYFQNEAQLDKSGLPSDRFFAERPEGSVSTLKIQRTQQEDSAVYLCASSLSGDRESYEQYFGPGTRLTVT.